The 32 T cell receptor beta chains in this list originate from one sample, sequenced in a study of CD8+ T cells in alopecia areata. RNA extraction was followed by reverse transcription into cDNA, which acted as the sequencing template. Here immunoSEQ multiplex PCR was the method, and the copy in TCRdb shows in-frame clones only, minus some. There are roughly 120,000 clones in the sample, none observed a single time. The material sequenced was lesional skin. The receptors here all came from a C3H/HeJ mouse with alopecia areata. The MHC haplotype of this mouse line is H2-k.

This clone has a handful of counts. Mouse names are used for the genes. The read terminates 4 residues before the CDR3 end, so the remaining end is supplied by the germline J gene. This chain connects TRBV13-3 to TRBJ1-4; D not resolved. The ends were cut back, 2 bases at V and 4 bases at J, with 6 bases in the middle. Germline assignment: CDR1 NNHDY and CDR2 SYVADS. The CDR3 extends over 13 amino acids. The covered CDR3 bases are TGTGCCAGCAGTGAAGTATTCAACGAA. Protein: CASSEVFNE. The whole CDR3 reads CASSEVFNERLFF.

Worth noting for this clone: Gene and germline names: mouse. The CDR3 extends 4 residues past the end of the read, so its final part is completed from the germline J gene. The V call is TRBV13-1, the J call TRBJ2-2; TRBD2 might be the D (7 bases). Trimming cost V 2 bases and J 4 bases, with 12 bases left between them. The germline gives CDR1 NSHNY, CDR2 SYGAGN. The CDR3 spans 15 residues. CDR3 DNA (partial): TGTGCCAGCAGTGAGGGGGGCGCGGGCACCGGG. Protein sequence: CASSEGGAGTG. The full CDR3 protein reads CASSEGGAGTGQLYF.

This clone was seen a few times. Genes here carry mouse names. The CDR3 end falls 4 residues outside the read, so it is completed with the germline J gene. J is TRBJ1-2 and V is TRBV13-1, with D possibly matching TRBD1 (6 bases). V was clipped by 6 bases and J by 1 base, with 10 bases between them. Germline CDR1 and CDR2: NSHNY and SYGAGN. This CDR3 spans 13 amino acids. This CDR3 reads CASKNRENSDYTF. The sequenced CDR3 bases are TGTGCCAGCAAGAACAGGGAAAACTCC.

Comments on this clone: Gene labels here are mouse ones. The read ends 4 residues shy of where the CDR3 ends; the end is completed using the germline J gene. The chain is built from TRBV13-3 and TRBJ2-1, with 8 bases that match TRBD1. Germline trimming cut 6 bases from V and 5 bases from J; bases unmatched to any gene: 4. CDR3 length: 13 amino acids. Germline CDR1 reads NNHDY; CDR2 reads SYVADS. The covered CDR3 bases are TGTGCCAGCACCCCGACAGGGGATGCT. Its translation is CASTPTGDA. The complete CDR3 sequence is CASTPTGDAEQFF.

This clone was seen ten or more times. Mouse names are used for the genes. The CDR3 extends 4 residues past the end of the read, so its final part is completed from the germline J gene. The genes are TRBV19 and TRBJ2-3; D not certain. Germline V gives CDR1 FNHDT, CDR2 SITEND (reference sequence). V dropped 0 bases and J dropped 0 bases, with 8 bases sitting between them. CDR3 size: 15 residues. This CDR3 is CASSIVTSSAETLYF. CDR3 DNA, as far as it was read: TGTGCCAGCAGTATAGTGACATCTAGTGCAGAA.

Comments on this clone: The likely explanation is a read error, given a far larger clone one base away. Gene labels here are mouse ones. With the read ending 4 residues before the CDR3 end, the germline J gene is used to fill in that end. The rearrangement links TRBV13-1 to TRBJ2-2; weak D call: TRBD1 (6 bases). The CDR3 length is 15 residues. Trimming pared 4 bases from V and 0 bases from J, leaving 10 bases between. Per the germline V gene, CDR1 is NSHNY and CDR2 is SYGAGN. The sequenced CDR3 bases are TGTGCCAGCAGTCCGGGACAAACAAACACCGGG. Its protein is CASSPGQTNTG. The entire CDR3 reads CASSPGQTNTGQLYF.

Regarding this clone: All gene names here are mouse names. CDR3 DNA (partial): TGTGCCAGCGGTGCCGGGACAGGGACAGAA. This gives the protein CASGAGTGTE. The full CDR3 protein is CASGAGTGTETLYF. The rearrangement joins TRBV13-2 to TRBJ2-3; the match to TRBD1 covers 9 bases. The missing CDR3 end, 4 residues past where the read stops, is filled in from the germline J gene. This CDR3 has 14 residues. CDR1 and CDR2 from the germline V gene are NNHNN and SYGAGS (reference sequence). With 3 bases clipped from V and 4 bases from J, the junction kept 3 bases outside the gene matches.

A word on this clone: Here the gene names and germline are mouse. The read terminates 4 residues ahead of where the CDR3 ends, so the germline J gene completes it. The chain has TRBV1 and TRBJ2-7; TRBD2 agrees at 11 bases. The CDR3 sequence is 14 residues long. Germline V gives CDR1 NSQYPW, CDR2 LRSPGD (reference sequence). Incomplete CDR3 DNA: TGCACCTGCAGTTTGACTGGGGGGGGGTAT. This codes for CTCSLTGGGY. The full CDR3 protein reads CTCSLTGGGYEQYF.

In regard to this clone: The gene names here belong to mouse. The CDR3 end is not reached by the read, which stops 4 residues before it; the germline J gene fills it in. This chain connects TRBV19 to TRBJ2-3; 9 bases fit TRBD2. J gave up 1 base and V 3 bases, and 3 bases lay outside the gene matches. The germline CDR1 and CDR2 sequences are FNHDT and SITEND (reference sequence). The CDR3 is made up of 15 amino acids. The CDR3 bases that were read are TGTGCCAGCAGTACCTGGGGGGGAGGTGCAGAA. This translates into CASSTWGGGAE. The complete CDR3 protein is CASSTWGGGAETLYF.

The table lists this clone with many counts. Here the gene names and germline are mouse. CDR3 sequence reads: CASRGTTNERLFF. CDR3 bases read: TGTGCCAGCAGGGGGACAACCAACGAA. The V gene is TRBV19, the J gene TRBJ1-4, with D possibly TRBD1 on 6 matching bases. Read data end 4 residues before the CDR3 end; the end is taken from the germline J gene. The CDR3 is 13 amino acids. CDR1 FNHDT and CDR2 SITEND come from the germline V gene (reference sequence). V lost 5 bases and J lost 3, with 8 bases in between.

Turning to this clone: Gene names and germline refer to mouse. This sample also contains other DNA sequences that code for the same CDR3. The CDR3 bases that were read are TGTGCCAGCAGTGAGCCAGGGACAAATTCCAACGAA. Translation gives CASSEPGTNSNE. The entire CDR3 reads CASSEPGTNSNERLFF. This sequence joins TRBV13-3 and TRBJ1-4; D is perhaps TRBD1 (6 bases). From the germline J gene comes the end of the CDR3, since the read stops 4 residues before it. The germline V and J ends were trimmed by 2 bases and 1 base, with 12 bases remaining between them. The germline CDR1 and CDR2 sequences are NNHDY and SYVADS. This CDR3 contains 16 residues.

This clone occurred a few times. Gene and germline names: mouse. The read falls 4 residues short of the CDR3 end, and the missing part is taken from the germline J gene. V is TRBV1 and J is TRBJ1-4, with D perhaps matching TRBD1 (5 bases). Germline-derived CDR1 and CDR2 are NSQYPW and LRSPGD (reference sequence). Deletions cut 2 bases from V and 0 bases from J, with 10 bases between. The CDR3 is 16 residues long. This CDR3 is CTCSATDRISNERLFF. The covered CDR3 bases are TGCACCTGCAGTGCAACCGACAGAATTTCCAACGAA.

This clone was picked up a small number of times. Gene names are mouse gene names. The read falls 4 residues short of the CDR3 end, and the missing part is taken from the germline J gene. This chain connects TRBV13-3 to TRBJ1-1; D not certain. The CDR3 consists of 11 residues. Trimming cost V 6 bases and J 2 bases, with 5 bases left between them. Germline V CDR1 and CDR2: NNHDY, SYVADS. This chain's CDR3 is CASKLNTEVFF. Partial CDR3 DNA: TGTGCCAGCAAACTTAACACA.

On this clone: The database protein in TCRdb disagrees with the DNA translation at residue 14; the sequence shown here was translated from the DNA. The germline and genes are mouse ones. The CDR3 end falls 3 residues outside the read, so it is completed with the germline J gene. The rearrangement uses TRBV19 and TRBJ1-6; 11 positions match TRBD1. TRBJ1-6 is an open reading frame, and its role is uncertain. The CDR3 has 17 amino acids. Germline V CDR1 and CDR2: FNHDT, SITEND (reference sequence). V dropped 2 bases and J dropped 3; count of bases not matched to a gene: 4. CDR3 amino acids: CASSIRTGGDYNSPLYF. CDR3 DNA, as far as it was read: TGTGCCAGCAGTATCCGGACAGGGGGCGACTATAATTCGCCC.

Comments on this clone: Gene labels here are mouse ones. The chain's CDR3 is CTCSAVPGTANAEQFF. The CDR3 DNA, read in part, is TGCACCTGCAGTGCAGTCCCCGGGACAGCAAATGCT. The chain carries TRBV1 and TRBJ2-1; 7 nucleotides line up with TRBD1. The read ends 4 residues before the CDR3 terminus; that terminus is restored from the germline J gene. The CDR3 runs 16 residues. With V trimmed by 1 base and J by 5 bases, 8 bases remained unmatched. In germline, CDR1 is NSQYPW, CDR2 LRSPGD (reference sequence).

This clone was counted at least ten times. Gene names and germline match the mouse. The read is 4 residues too short to cover the CDR3 end, so that end is filled in from the germline J gene. The rearrangement joins TRBV13-3 to TRBJ2-2; 9 nucleotides line up with TRBD2. The germline gives CDR1 NNHDY, CDR2 SYVADS. The J segment lost 2 bases and the V segment lost 4 bases, leaving 3 bases of the junction unmatched. The CDR3 contains 15 residues. CDR3 residues: CASSLGGANTGQLYF. The sequenced CDR3 bases are TGTGCCAGCAGTCTTGGGGGGGCGAACACCGGG.

On this clone: The protein here is the DNA translation, as the TCRdb protein differs from it at residue 12. The genes and germline here are from mouse. The CDR3 is cut off 3 residues early in the read; its end comes from the germline J gene. The chain uses TRBV1 and TRBJ1-6; D possibly corresponds to TRBD1 (5 bases). TRBJ1-6 is assigned to the ORF class and has an uncertain function. This CDR3 spans 15 amino acids. Germline CDR1 and CDR2: NSQYPW and LRSPGD (reference sequence). Trimming pared 5 bases from V and 7 bases from J, leaving 15 bases between. Incomplete CDR3 DNA: TGCACCTGCAGTTCTCCGGGGGGGGAGAATTCGCCC. Translated: CTCSSPGGENSP. The complete CDR3 protein is CTCSSPGGENSPLYF.

As for this clone: The germline and genes are mouse ones. The CDR3 sequence: CASSLRQISNERLFF. The covered CDR3 bases are TGTGCCAGCAGTCTCCGACAGATTTCCAACGAA. The genes are TRBV13-3 and TRBJ1-4; weak D call: TRBD1 (5 bases). The read stops 4 residues short of the end of the CDR3; the missing end is completed from the germline J gene. Germline values: CDR1 NNHDY, CDR2 SYVADS. The CDR3 runs to 15 residues. V was shortened by 4 bases and J by 0 bases, with 10 bases between the two germline ends.

Notes on this clone: The listed TCRdb protein conflicts with the DNA translation at residue 12, and the protein shown is translated directly from the DNA. Gene names are mouse gene names. The read falls 3 residues short of the CDR3 end, and the missing part is taken from the germline J gene. J is TRBJ1-6 and V is TRBV14, with D unclear. TRBJ1-6 is classed as an ORF, of uncertain function. The ends were cut back, 1 base at V and 0 bases at J, with 5 bases in the middle. Germline V gene sequence: CDR1 SGHDT, CDR2 FRDEAV. This CDR3 is built from 15 residues. The sequenced part of the CDR3 DNA is TGTGCCAGCAGTTTCAGGGTTTCCTATAATTCGCCC. It specifies CASSFRVSYNSP. From start to end, the CDR3 is CASSFRVSYNSPLYF.

This clone was seen repeatedly, ten times or more. Gene labels here are mouse ones. The CDR3 goes on 4 residues after the read ends, and that part is filled in from the germline J gene. The V gene is TRBV1, the J gene TRBJ2-5; 11 bases map to TRBD2. CDR1 NSQYPW and CDR2 LRSPGD come from the germline V gene (reference sequence). This CDR3 is built from 16 residues. J gave up 3 bases and V 5 bases, and 7 bases lay outside the gene matches. CDR3 amino acids: CTCSPDWGDPQDTQYF. The covered CDR3 bases are TGCACCTGCAGTCCGGACTGGGGGGATCCGCAAGAC.

This clone was detected only a few times. Gene names denote mouse genes. The read is 4 residues too short to cover the CDR3 end, so that end is filled in from the germline J gene. The rearrangement uses TRBV16 and TRBJ1-2, with D possibly matching TRBD1 (5 bases). The V end was cut by 2 bases, the J end by 4 bases, with 5 bases between. The germline CDR1 and CDR2 sequences are SGHSA and FRNQAP. The CDR3 totals 12 residues. The CDR3 here is CASSLQGSDYTF. The part of the CDR3 DNA that was read is TGTGCAAGCAGCTTACAGGGCTCC.

In the case of this clone: Gene names and germline refer to mouse. The read ends 4 residues before the CDR3 terminus; that terminus is restored from the germline J gene. V usage is TRBV13-2 and J usage is TRBJ2-5; 11 bases fit TRBD2. The germline gives CDR1 NNHNN, CDR2 SYGAGS (reference sequence). The CDR3 sequence is 16 residues long. V trimming: 3 bases; J trimming: 1 base; junction bases outside the gene matches: 4. The CDR3 sequence is CASGGDWGGYQDTQYF. The sequenced part of the CDR3 DNA is TGTGCCAGCGGTGGTGACTGGGGGGGGTACCAAGAC.

Note on this clone: Gene and germline names: mouse. From the germline J gene comes the end of the CDR3, since the read stops 4 residues before it. The V gene is TRBV13-3, the J gene TRBJ1-2; TRBD1 might be the D (6 bases). CDR1 NNHDY and CDR2 SYVADS come from the germline V gene. This CDR3 is built from 15 residues. V was trimmed by 3 bases and J by 0 bases, leaving 12 bases between them. CDR3 sequence: CASSGRGYTNSDYTF. The sequenced part of the CDR3 DNA is TGTGCCAGCAGTGGGAGGGGGTATACAAACTCC.

About this clone: TCRdb's protein does not match the DNA translation at residue 12; the protein provided is translated from the DNA. Each gene name is a mouse one. The read ends 3 residues before the CDR3 terminus; that terminus is restored from the germline J gene. This chain links TRBV1 with TRBJ1-6, with 10 bases matching TRBD1. TRBJ1-6 is assigned to the ORF class and has an uncertain function. CDR3 length equals 15 residues. J was trimmed by 7 bases and V by 5 bases; bases with no gene match: 5. CDR1 NSQYPW and CDR2 LRSPGD come from the germline V gene (reference sequence). The covered CDR3 bases are TGCACCTGCAGTCGCCGGGACAGGGGAAATTCGCCC. As protein: CTCSRRDRGNSP. In full, the CDR3 reads CTCSRRDRGNSPLYF.

This clone was observed many times. Gene names and germline refer to mouse. Read sequence stops 4 residues before the CDR3 end, and the germline J gene provides the missing end. The chain combines TRBV13-3 with TRBJ2-1; D gene unclear. This CDR3 has 15 residues. Germline CDR1 NNHDY, CDR2 SYVADS. V lost 1 base, J lost 1 base, and 9 bases lay in between. The covered CDR3 bases are TGTGCCAGCAGTGATTGGGTTGGCAACTATGCT. Protein sequence: CASSDWVGNYA. The full-length CDR3 reads as CASSDWVGNYAEQFF.

About this clone: Here the gene names and germline are mouse. The CDR3 end falls 4 residues outside the read, so it is completed with the germline J gene. This chain links TRBV1 with TRBJ2-3; TRBD1 agrees at 10 bases. V lost 3 bases and J lost 1; bases outside the gene matches: 7. The germline gives CDR1 NSQYPW, CDR2 LRSPGD (reference sequence). This CDR3 contains 17 residues. The sequenced CDR3 bases are TGCACCTGCAGTGCCGTAGACAGGGGGCTTGGTGCAGAA. The encoded protein is CTCSAVDRGLGAE. The full CDR3 protein reads CTCSAVDRGLGAETLYF.

This clone was picked up a small number of times. Here the gene names and germline are mouse. The missing CDR3 end, 4 residues past where the read stops, is filled in from the germline J gene. This sequence joins TRBV1 and TRBJ2-7; a possible D gene is TRBD1 (6 bases). The CDR3 covers 14 residues. Per the germline V gene, CDR1 is NSQYPW and CDR2 is LRSPGD (reference sequence). Trimming removed 3 bases at V and 0 bases at J, with 9 bases between. CDR3 amino acids: CTCSAGHPSYEQYF. The CDR3 DNA, read in part, is TGCACCTGCAGTGCGGGACACCCCTCCTAT.

With respect to this clone: Germline and genes: mouse. The CDR3 end falls 4 residues outside the read, so it is completed with the germline J gene. This chain joins TRBV29 and TRBJ1-2; possible D gene TRBD1, 5 bases. Per germline, CDR1 MSHET and CDR2 SYDVDS. This CDR3 contains 15 residues. Deletions cut 0 bases from V and 0 bases from J, with 8 bases between. The CDR3 sequence: CASSLSQDANSDYTF. CDR3 bases read: TGTGCTAGCAGTTTATCACAGGATGCAAACTCC.

A remark on this clone: Here the CDR3 omits its conserved ending phenylalanine or tryptophan, so a read error is the likely source. It is unclear where the CDR3 begins or ends on the DNA, so no DNA is shown, and the CDR3 is as TCRdb lists it. Mouse names are used for the genes. The J gene is TRBJ1-7, the V gene TRBV16. TRBJ1-7 is identified as an open reading frame with a role that is uncertain. Germline V gene lookup returns CDR1 SGHSA and CDR2 FRNQAP. The CDR3 has 10 amino acids, counting both end residues. The CDR3 sequence: CASSLEDWDH.

On this clone itself: These gene names are mouse names. The read is 4 residues too short to cover the CDR3 end, so that end is filled in from the germline J gene. The J gene is TRBJ2-1, the V gene TRBV1; 8 bases are shared with TRBD2. With 0 bases clipped from V and 3 bases from J, the junction kept 4 bases outside the gene matches. The CDR3 runs to 16 residues. Germline CDR1 reads NSQYPW; CDR2 reads LRSPGD (reference sequence). The part of the CDR3 DNA that was read is TGCACCTGCAGTGCAGAAGGGGGGGGGCCCTATGCT. Its translation: CTCSAEGGGPYA. The full CDR3 sequence reads CTCSAEGGGPYAEQFF.

This clone was counted only a few times. Gene names refer to mouse genes. The read is 4 residues too short to cover the CDR3 end, so that end is filled in from the germline J gene. The chain links TRBV13-3 to TRBJ1-1; 8 bases map to TRBD1. Germline loops: CDR1 NNHDY, CDR2 SYVADS. The CDR3 contains 13 residues. The CDR3 region is CASSLQGDTEVFF. CDR3 DNA (partial): TGTGCCAGCAGTTTACAGGGGGATACA.

This clone was counted a few times. The genes are named according to mouse. The read ends 4 residues shy of where the CDR3 ends; the end is completed using the germline J gene. V and J are TRBV13-3 and TRBJ1-2, with a possible D match to TRBD1 (6 bases). Germline CDR1 is NNHDY and CDR2 is SYVADS. The CDR3 has 15 amino acids. The germline V and J ends were trimmed by 1 base and 4 bases, with 14 bases remaining between them. CDR3 loop: CASSDKQGGSSDYTF. Incomplete CDR3 DNA: TGTGCCAGCAGTGATAAACAGGGTGGGAGCTCC.